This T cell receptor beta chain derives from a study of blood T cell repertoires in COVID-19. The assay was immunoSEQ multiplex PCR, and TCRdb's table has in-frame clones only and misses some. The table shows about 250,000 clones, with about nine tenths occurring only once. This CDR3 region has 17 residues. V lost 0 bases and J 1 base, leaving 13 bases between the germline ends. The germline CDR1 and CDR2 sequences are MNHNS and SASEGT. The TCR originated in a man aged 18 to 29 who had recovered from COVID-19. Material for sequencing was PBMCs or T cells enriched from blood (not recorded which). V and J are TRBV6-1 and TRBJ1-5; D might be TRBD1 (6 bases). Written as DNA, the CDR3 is TGTGCCAGCAGTGAAGCGGCAGGGGATTGGAGCAATCAGCCCCAGCATTTT. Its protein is CASSEAAGDWSNQPQHF.